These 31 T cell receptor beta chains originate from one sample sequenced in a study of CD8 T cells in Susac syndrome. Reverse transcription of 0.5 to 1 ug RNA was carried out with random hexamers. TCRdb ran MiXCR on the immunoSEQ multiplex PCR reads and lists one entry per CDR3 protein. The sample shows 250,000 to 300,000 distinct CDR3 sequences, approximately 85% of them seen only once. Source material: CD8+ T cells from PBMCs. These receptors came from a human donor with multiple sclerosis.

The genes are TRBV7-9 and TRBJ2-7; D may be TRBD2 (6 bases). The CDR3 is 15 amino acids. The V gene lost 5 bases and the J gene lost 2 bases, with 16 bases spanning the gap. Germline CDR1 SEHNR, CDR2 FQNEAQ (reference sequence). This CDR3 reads CASSPPHGRTYEQYF. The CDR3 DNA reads TGTGCCAGCAGCCCCCCGCACGGGAGAACCTACGAGCAGTACTTC.

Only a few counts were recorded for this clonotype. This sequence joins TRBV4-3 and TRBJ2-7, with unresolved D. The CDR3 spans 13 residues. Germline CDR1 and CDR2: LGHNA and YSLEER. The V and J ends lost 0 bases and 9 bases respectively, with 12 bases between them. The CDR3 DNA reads TGCGCCAGCAGCCAAGATCATGGGCTGTGGCAGTACTTC. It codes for CASSQDHGLWQYF.

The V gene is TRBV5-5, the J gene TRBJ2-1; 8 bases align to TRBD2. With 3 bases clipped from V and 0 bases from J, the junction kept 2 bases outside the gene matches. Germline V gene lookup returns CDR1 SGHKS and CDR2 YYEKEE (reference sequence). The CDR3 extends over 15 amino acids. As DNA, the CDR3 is TGTGCCAGCAGCTGGGGGACTAGCTCCTACAATGAGCAGTTCTTC. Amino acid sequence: CASSWGTSSYNEQFF.

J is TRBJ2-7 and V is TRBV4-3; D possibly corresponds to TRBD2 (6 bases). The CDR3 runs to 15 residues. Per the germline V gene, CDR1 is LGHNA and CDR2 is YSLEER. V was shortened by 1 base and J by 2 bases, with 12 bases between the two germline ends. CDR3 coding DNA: TGCGCCAGCAGCCAAGGGGGGAGCGGGCCCTACGAGCAGTACTTC. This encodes CASSQGGSGPYEQYF.

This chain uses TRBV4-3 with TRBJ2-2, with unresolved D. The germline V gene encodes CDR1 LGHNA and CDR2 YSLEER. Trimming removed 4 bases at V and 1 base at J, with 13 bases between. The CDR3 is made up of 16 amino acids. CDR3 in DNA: TGCGCCAGCAGCCTGTCTCCCGTCCTGAACACCGGGGAGCTGTTTTTT. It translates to CASSLSPVLNTGELFF.

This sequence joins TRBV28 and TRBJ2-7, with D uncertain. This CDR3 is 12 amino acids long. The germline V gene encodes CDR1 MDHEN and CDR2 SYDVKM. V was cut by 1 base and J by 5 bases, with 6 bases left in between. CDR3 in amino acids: CASSLLSHEQYF. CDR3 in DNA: TGTGCCAGCAGTTTATTGTCCCACGAGCAGTACTTC.

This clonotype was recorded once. Here the CDR3 DNA reads TGTGCCAGCAGTTTATTATTACCCCTAAGGACTGGGAATGAGCAGTTCTTC. This encodes CASSLLLPLRTGNEQFF. This sequence joins TRBV27 and TRBJ2-1; perhaps TRBD2 as D (5 bases). The ends were cut back, 1 base at V and 7 bases at J, with 20 bases in the middle. The CDR3 runs 17 residues. Germline loops: CDR1 MNHEY, CDR2 SMNVEV (reference sequence).

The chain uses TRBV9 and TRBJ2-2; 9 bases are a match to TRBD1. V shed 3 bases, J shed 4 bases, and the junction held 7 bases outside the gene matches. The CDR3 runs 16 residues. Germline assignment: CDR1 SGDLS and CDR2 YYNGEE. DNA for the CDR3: TGTGCCAGCAGCGATCCGGGACAGGGTGGCACCGGGGAGCTGTTTTTT. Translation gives CASSDPGQGGTGELFF.

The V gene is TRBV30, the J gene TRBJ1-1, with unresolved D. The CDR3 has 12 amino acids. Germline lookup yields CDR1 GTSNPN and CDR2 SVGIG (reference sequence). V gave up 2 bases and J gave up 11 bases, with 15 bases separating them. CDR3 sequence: CAWSHTGEWAFF. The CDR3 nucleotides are TGTGCCTGGAGTCATACGGGCGAGTGGGCTTTCTTT.

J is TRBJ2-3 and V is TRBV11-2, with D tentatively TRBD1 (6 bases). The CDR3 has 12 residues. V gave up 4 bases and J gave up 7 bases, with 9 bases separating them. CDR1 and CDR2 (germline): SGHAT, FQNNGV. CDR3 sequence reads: CASSYTGNTQYF. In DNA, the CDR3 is TGTGCCAGCAGCTATACAGGGAATACGCAGTATTTT.

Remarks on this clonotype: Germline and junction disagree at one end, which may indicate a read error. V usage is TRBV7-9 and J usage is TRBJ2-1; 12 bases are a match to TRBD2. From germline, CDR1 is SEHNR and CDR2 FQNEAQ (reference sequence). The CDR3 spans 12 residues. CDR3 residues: CASSLGTSGISF. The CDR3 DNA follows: TGTGCCAGCAGCTTAGGGACTAGCGGGATCTCCTTC.

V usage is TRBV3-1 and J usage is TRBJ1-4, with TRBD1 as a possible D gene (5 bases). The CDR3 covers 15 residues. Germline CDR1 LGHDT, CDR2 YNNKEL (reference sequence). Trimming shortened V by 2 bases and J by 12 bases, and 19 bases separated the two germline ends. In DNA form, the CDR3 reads TGTGCCAGCAGCCAAAGACGGACCAGGGAGATGGAACTGTTTTTT. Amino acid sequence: CASSQRRTREMELFF.

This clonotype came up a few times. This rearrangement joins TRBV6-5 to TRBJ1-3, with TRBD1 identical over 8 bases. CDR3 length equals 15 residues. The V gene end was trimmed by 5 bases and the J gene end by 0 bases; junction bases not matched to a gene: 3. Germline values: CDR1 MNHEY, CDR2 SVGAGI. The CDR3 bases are TGTGCCAGCAGTACAGGGGGTAACTCTGGAAACACCATATATTTT. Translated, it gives CASSTGGNSGNTIYF.

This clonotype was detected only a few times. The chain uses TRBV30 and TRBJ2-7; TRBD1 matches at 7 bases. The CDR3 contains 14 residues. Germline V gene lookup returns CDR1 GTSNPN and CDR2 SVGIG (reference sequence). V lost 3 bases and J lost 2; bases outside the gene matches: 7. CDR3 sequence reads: CAWSYRGNPYEQYF. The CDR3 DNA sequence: TGTGCCTGGAGCTACAGGGGAAACCCCTACGAGCAGTACTTC. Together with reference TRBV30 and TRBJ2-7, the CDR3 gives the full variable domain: SQTIHQWPATLVQPVGSPLSLECTVEGTSNPNLYWYRQAAGRGLQLLFYSVGIGQISSEVPQNLSASRPQDRQFILSSKKLLLSDSGFYLCAWSYRGNPYEQYFGPGTRLTVT.

The CDR3 protein is CSARDTGKGLAGEQYF. The CDR3, as DNA: TGCAGTGCTAGAGATACAGGGAAAGGACTAGCGGGGGAGCAGTACTTC. The chain joins TRBV20-1 to TRBJ2-7; 12 bases align to TRBD2. The junction had 10 bases not matched to a gene; V was cut back by 0 bases and J by 7 bases. Germline V gene data show CDR1 as DFQATT and CDR2 as SNEGSKA (reference sequence). This CDR3 spans 16 amino acids.

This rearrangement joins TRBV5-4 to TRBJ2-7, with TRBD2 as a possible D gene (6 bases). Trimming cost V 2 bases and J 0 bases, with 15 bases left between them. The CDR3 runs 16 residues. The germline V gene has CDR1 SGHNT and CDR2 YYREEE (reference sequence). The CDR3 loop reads CASSFGRREFSYEQYF. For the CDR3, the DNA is TGTGCCAGCAGCTTTGGACGGCGGGAATTCTCCTACGAGCAGTACTTC.

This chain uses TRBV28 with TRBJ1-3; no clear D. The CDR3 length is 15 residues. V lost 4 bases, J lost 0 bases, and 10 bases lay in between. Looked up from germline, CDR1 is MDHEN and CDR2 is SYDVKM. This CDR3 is CASSWGRGSGNTIYF. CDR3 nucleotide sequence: TGTGCCAGCAGTTGGGGTCGAGGCTCTGGAAACACCATATATTTT. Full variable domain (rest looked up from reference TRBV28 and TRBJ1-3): DVKVTQSSRYLVKRTGEKVFLECVQDMDHENMFWYRQDPGLGLRLIYFSYDVKMKEKGDIPEGYSVSREKKERFSLILESASTNQTSMYLCASSWGRGSGNTIYFGEGSWLTVV.

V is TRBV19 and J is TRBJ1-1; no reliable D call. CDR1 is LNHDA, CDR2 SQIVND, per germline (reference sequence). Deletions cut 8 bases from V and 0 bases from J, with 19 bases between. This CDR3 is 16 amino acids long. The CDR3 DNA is TGTGCCAGTCACGCGCCCGGTCTTTACTTGAACACTGAAGCTTTCTTT. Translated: CASHAPGLYLNTEAFF.

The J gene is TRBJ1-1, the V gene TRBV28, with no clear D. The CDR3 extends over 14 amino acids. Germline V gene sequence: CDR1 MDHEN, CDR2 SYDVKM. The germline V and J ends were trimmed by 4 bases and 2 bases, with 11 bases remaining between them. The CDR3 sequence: CASSYSQANTEAFF. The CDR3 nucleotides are TGTGCCAGCAGTTACAGCCAAGCCAACACTGAAGCTTTCTTT.

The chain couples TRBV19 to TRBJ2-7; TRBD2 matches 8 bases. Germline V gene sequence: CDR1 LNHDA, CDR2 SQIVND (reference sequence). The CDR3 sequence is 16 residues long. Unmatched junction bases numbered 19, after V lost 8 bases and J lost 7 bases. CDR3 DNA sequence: TGTGCCAGTCGAACTACCTTAAGCGGGGGTTACGTGGAGCAGTACTTC. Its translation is CASRTTLSGGYVEQYF.

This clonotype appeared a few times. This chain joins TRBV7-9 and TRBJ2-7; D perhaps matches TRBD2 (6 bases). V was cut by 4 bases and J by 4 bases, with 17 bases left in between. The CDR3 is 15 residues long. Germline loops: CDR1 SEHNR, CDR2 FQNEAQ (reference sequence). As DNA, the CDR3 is TGTGCCAGCAGCTCGTGGCGGGGAGACGGTTACGAGCAGTACTTC. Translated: CASSSWRGDGYEQYF.

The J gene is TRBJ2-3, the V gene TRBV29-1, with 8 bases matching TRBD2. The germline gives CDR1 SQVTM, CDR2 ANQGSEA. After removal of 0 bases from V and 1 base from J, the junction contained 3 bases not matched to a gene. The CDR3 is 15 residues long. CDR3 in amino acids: CSVEDSGIGTDTQYF. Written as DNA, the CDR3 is TGCAGCGTTGAAGATAGCGGGATCGGCACAGATACGCAGTATTTT.

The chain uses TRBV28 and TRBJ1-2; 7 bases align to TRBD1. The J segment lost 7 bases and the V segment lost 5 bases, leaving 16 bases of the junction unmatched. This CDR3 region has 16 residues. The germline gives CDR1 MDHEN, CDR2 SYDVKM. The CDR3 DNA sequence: TGTGCCAGCAGTCCGTGGACAGGAAGCCTCGAAGTTGGCTACACCTTC. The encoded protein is CASSPWTGSLEVGYTF.

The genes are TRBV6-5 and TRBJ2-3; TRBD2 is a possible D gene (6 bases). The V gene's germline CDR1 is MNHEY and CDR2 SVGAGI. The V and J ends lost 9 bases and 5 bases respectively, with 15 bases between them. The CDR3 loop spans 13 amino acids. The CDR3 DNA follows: TGTGCCAGTTGTCGGGGGATAAGAGATACGCAGTATTTT. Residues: CASCRGIRDTQYF.

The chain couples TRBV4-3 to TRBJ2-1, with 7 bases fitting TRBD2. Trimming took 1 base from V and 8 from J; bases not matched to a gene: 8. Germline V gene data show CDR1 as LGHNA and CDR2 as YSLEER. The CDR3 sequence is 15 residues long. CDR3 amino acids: CASSQGELAIDEQFF. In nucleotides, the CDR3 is TGCGCCAGCAGCCAAGGCGAACTAGCGATAGATGAGCAGTTCTTC.

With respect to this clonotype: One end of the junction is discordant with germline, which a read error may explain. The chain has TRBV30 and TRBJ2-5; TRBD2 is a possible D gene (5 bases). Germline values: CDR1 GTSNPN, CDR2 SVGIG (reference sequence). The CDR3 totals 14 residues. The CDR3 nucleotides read TGTGCCTGGTTTTTCGAGGGCAGGCAAGGGACCCAGTACTTC. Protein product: CAWFFEGRQGTQYF.

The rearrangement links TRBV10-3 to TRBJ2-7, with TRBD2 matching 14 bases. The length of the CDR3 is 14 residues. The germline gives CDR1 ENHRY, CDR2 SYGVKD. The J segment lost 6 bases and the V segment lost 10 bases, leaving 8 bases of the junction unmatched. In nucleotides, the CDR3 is TGTGCCAGCCATCCGGGACTAGCGGGAGTCGAGCAGTACTTC. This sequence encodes CASHPGLAGVEQYF.

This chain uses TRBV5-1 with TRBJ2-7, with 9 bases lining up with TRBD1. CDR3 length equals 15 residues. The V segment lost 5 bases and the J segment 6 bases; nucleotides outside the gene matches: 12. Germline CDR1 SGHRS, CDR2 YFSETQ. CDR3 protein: CASREGQGLSLEQYF. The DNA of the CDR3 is TGCGCCAGCAGGGAAGGACAGGGGCTCTCCCTCGAGCAGTACTTC.

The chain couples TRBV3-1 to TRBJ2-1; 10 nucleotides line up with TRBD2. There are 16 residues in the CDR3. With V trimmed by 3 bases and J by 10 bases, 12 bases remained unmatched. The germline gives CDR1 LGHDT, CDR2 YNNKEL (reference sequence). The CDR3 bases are TGTGCCAGCAGCCATGTTACTAGCGGGAAAAAACGGGAGCAGTTCTTC. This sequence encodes CASSHVTSGKKREQFF.

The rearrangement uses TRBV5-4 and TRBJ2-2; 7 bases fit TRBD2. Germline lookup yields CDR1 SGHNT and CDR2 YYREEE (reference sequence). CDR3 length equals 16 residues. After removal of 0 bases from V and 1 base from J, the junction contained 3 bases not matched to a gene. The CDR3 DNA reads TGTGCCAGCAGCTTGGGGGGAGGGGTGAACACCGGGGAGCTGTTTTTT. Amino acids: CASSLGGGVNTGELFF.

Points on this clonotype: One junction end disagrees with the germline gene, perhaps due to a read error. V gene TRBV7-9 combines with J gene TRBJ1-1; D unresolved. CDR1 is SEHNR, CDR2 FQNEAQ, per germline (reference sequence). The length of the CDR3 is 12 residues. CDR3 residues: CASSLVGTEASF. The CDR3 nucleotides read TGTGCCAGCAGCTTAGTCGGCACTGAAGCTTCCTTT.